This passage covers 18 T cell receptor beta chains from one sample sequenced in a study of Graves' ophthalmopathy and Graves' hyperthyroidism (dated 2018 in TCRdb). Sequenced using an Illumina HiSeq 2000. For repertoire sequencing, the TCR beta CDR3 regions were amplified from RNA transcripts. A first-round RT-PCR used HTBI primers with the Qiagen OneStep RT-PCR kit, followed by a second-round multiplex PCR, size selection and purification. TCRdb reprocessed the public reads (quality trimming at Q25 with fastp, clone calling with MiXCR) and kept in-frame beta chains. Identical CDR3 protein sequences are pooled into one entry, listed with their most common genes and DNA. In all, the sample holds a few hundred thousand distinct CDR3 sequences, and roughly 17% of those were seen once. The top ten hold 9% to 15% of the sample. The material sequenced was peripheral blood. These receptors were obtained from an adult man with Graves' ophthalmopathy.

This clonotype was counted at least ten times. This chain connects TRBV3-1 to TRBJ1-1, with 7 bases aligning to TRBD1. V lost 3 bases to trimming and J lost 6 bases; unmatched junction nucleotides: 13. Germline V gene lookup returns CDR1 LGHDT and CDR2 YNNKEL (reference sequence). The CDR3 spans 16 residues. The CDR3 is CASSQKRQGPLSEAFF. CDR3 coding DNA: TGTGCCAGCAGCCAGAAAAGACAGGGACCTCTTTCTGAAGCTTTCTTT.

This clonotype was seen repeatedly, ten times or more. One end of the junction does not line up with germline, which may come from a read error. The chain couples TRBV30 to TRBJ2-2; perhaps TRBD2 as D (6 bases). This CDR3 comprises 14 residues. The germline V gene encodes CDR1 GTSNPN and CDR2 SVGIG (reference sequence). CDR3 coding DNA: TGTGCCTGGAATACTTATGGGGTCGGCGGGGAGCTGTTCTTT. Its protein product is CAWNTYGVGGELFF.

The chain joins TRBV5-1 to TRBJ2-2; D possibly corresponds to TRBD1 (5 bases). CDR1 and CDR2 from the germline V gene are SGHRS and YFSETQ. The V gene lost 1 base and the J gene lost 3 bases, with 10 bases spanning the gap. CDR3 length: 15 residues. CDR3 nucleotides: TGCGCCAGCAGCTTGAGGGGAAAGGACACCGGGGAGCTGTTTTTT. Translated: CASSLRGKDTGELFF.

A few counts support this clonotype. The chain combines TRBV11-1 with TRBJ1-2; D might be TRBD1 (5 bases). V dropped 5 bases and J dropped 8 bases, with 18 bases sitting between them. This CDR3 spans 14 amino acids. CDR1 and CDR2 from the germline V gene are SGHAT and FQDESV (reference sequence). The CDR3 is CASSPGTGLEGYTF. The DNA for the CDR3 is TGTGCCAGCAGCCCCGGGACGGGGCTAGAAGGCTACACCTTC.

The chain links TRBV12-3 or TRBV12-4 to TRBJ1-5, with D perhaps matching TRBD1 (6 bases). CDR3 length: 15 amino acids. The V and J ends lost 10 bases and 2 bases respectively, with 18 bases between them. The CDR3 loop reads CAIPGARYGNQPQHF. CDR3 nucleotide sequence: TGTGCCATCCCGGGGGCGCGGTACGGCAATCAGCCCCAGCATTTT.

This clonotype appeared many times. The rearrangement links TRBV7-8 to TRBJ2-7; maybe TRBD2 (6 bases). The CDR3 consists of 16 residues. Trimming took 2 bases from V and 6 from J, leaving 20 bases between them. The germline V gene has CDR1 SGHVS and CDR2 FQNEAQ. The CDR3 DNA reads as TGTGCCAGCAGCTTATTTATAAGGGCCCAGGAGGGCGAGCAGTACTTC. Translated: CASSLFIRAQEGEQYF.

CDR3 bases: TGTGCCAGCAGTTTGGGACAGGGGGTACCCTTCGGGACTGAAGCTTTCTTT. It yields the protein CASSLGQGVPFGTEAFF. This chain joins TRBV6-2 or TRBV6-3 and TRBJ1-1; 11 bases map to TRBD1. The V gene end was trimmed by 4 bases and the J gene end by 5 bases; junction bases not matched to a gene: 12. The CDR3 loop spans 17 amino acids. Germline CDR1 MNHEY, CDR2 SVGEGT.

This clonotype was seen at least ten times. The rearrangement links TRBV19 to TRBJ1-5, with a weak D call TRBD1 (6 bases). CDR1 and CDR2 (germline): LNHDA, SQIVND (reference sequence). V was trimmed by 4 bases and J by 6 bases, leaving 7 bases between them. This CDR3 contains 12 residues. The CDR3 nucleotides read TGTGCCAGTAGTACGGGGGCTCAGCCCCAGCATTTT. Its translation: CASSTGAQPQHF.

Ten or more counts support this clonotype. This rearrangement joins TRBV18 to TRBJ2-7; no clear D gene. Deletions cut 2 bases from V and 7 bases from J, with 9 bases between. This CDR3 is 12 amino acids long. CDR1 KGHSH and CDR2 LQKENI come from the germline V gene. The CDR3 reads CASSPVRDEQYF. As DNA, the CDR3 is TGTGCCAGCTCACCAGTAAGGGATGAGCAGTACTTC.

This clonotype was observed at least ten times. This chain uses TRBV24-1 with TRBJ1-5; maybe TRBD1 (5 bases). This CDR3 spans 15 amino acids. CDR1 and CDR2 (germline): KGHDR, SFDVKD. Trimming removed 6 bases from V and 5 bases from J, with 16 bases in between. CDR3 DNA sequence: TGTGCCACCAGTCCTGCGGGGAGGGGTGATCAGCCCCAGCATTTT. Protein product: CATSPAGRGDQPQHF.

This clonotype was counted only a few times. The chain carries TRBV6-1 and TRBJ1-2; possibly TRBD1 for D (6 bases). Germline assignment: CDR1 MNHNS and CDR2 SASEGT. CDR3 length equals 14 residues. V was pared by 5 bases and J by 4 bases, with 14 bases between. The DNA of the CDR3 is TGTGCCAGCAGTCCCCACGACAGGTTCTATGGCTACACCTTC. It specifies CASSPHDRFYGYTF.

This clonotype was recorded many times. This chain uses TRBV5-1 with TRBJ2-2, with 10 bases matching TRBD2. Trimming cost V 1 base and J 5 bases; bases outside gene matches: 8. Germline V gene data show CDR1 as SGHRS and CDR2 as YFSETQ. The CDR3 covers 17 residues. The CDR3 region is CASSLLSGRAGTGELFF. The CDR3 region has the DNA TGCGCCAGCAGCTTGCTCAGCGGGAGGGCAGGGACCGGGGAGCTGTTTTTT. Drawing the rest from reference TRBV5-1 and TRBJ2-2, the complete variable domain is KAGVTQTPRYLIKTRGQQVTLSCSPISGHRSVSWYQQTPGQGLQFLFEYFSETQRNKGNFPGRFSGRQFSNSRSEMNVSTLELGDSALYLCASSLLSGRAGTGELFFGEGSRLTVL.

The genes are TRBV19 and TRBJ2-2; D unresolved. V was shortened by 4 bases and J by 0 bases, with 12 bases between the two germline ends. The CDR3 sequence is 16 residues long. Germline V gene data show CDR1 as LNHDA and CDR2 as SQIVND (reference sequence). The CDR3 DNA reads TGTGCCAGTAGTAAGGATCAGCGACCGAACACCGGGGAGCTGTTTTTT. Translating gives CASSKDQRPNTGELFF. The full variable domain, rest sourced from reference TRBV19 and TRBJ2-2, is DGGITQSPKYLFRKEGQNVTLSCEQNLNHDAMYWYRQDPGQGLRLIYYSQIVNDFQKGDIAEGYSVSREKKESFPLTVTSAQKNPTAFYLCASSKDQRPNTGELFFGEGSRLTVL.

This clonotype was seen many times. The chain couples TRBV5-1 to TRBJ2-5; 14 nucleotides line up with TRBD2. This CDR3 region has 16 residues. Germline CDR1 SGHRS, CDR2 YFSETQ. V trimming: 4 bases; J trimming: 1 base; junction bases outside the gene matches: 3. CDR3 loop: CASSKGLAGAQETQYF. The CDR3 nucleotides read TGCGCCAGCAGCAAGGGACTAGCGGGAGCCCAAGAGACCCAGTACTTC.

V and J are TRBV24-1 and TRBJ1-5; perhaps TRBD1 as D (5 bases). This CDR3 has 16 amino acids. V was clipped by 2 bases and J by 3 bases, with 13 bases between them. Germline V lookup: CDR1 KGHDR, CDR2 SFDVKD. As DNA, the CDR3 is TGTGCCACCAGTGATTGGGGGTCCCAGCCCAATCAGCCCCAGCATTTT. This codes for CATSDWGSQPNQPQHF.

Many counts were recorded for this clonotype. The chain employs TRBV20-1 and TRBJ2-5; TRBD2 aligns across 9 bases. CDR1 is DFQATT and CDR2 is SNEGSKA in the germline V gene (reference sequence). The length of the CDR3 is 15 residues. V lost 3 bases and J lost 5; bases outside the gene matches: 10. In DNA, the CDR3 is TGCAGTGCTAGGTCCGGGACTAGCATAGGGGAGACCCAGTACTTC. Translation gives CSARSGTSIGETQYF.

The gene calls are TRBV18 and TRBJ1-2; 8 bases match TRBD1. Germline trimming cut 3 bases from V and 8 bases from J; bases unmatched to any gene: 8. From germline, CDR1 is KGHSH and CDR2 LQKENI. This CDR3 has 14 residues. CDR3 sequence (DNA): TGTGCCAGCTCACCTCCGACAGGGGAGGGGGGCTACACCTTC. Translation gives CASSPPTGEGGYTF.

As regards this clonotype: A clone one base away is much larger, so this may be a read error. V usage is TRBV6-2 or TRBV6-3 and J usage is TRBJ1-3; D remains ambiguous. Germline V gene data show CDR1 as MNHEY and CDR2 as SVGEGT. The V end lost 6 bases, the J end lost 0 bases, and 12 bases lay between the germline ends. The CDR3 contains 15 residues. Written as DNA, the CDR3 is TGTGCCAGCAGACCGACTGAGAACTCTGGAAACACCATATATTTT. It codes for CASRPTENSGNTIYF.